The next 19 T cell receptor beta chains were all read from a single sample in a study of PD-1 blockade in mismatch repair-deficient tumors listed by TCRdb under 2017. This specimen's time point label, interpreted: 10-day in vitro stimulation with candidate neoantigen peptide 2. Receptor amplification or capture employed the immunoSEQ multiplex PCR assay. What TCRdb holds here is the immuneACCESS table cut down to in-frame rearrangements. Part of the clones is not present; checked against another copy, under half of the missing clones reflect an unresolved V gene, and the others are unexplained. The sample table shows about 9,200 clones, and approximately 86% are seen once. Together, the top ten hold 22% of the sample. Antigens of these TCRs are unknown. The material was cells cultured in vitro, obtained from a patient treated with pembrolizumab. These TCRs come from an adult with mismatch repair-deficient cancer.

This rearrangement joins TRBV7-6 to TRBJ2-1; TRBD1 matches at 9 bases. This CDR3 spans 14 amino acids. CDR1 and CDR2 from the germline V gene are SGHVS and FNYEAQ. V trimming: 5 bases; J trimming: 10 bases; junction bases outside the gene matches: 9. In nucleotides, the CDR3 is TGTGCCAGCAGCATCAGGACAGGGGTGGACGAGCAGTTCTTC. Translation: CASSIRTGVDEQFF.

J is TRBJ2-7 and V is TRBV6-5; 8 bases map to TRBD1. This CDR3 contains 14 residues. CDR1 and CDR2 from the germline V gene are MNHEY and SVGAGI. Unmatched junction bases numbered 7, after V lost 6 bases and J lost 3 bases. Written as DNA, the CDR3 is TGTGCCAGCAGCCCCCGGACAGGGAACTACGAGCAGTACTTC. It encodes CASSPRTGNYEQYF.

The V and J genes are TRBV9 and TRBJ2-1; 8 nucleotides agree with TRBD2. V shed 7 bases, J shed 2 bases, and the junction held 8 bases outside the gene matches. This CDR3 is 15 amino acids long. Germline CDR1 SGDLS, CDR2 YYNGEE. The CDR3 coding sequence is TGTGCCAGCCAGGCGGAGACTAGCGCCTACAATGAGCAGTTCTTC. Translation gives CASQAETSAYNEQFF.

This clone is large. The chain joins TRBV5-4 to TRBJ2-1, with 7 bases fitting TRBD1. Germline assignment: CDR1 SGHNT and CDR2 YYREEE (reference sequence). After removal of 5 bases from V and 10 bases from J, the junction contained 18 bases not matched to a gene. There are 16 residues in the CDR3. The CDR3 is CASRPERDSPAVEQFF. DNA of the CDR3: TGTGCCAGCAGACCTGAGAGGGACAGCCCCGCCGTGGAGCAGTTCTTC.

CDR3 bases: TGCGCCAGCAGCTTGGAGCGGGAGAGGTATGAGCAGTTCTTC. As protein: CASSLERERYEQFF. This chain uses TRBV5-1 with TRBJ2-1; 8 nucleotides align to TRBD2. Germline CDR1 SGHRS, CDR2 YFSETQ. This CDR3 region has 14 residues. V lost 0 bases and J lost 8; bases outside the gene matches: 4.

The table lists this clone with a few counts. V is TRBV10-3 and J is TRBJ1-1; tentatively, D is TRBD1 (6 bases). This CDR3 spans 14 amino acids. Germline-derived CDR1 and CDR2 are ENHRY and SYGVKD. V gave up 10 bases and J gave up 0 bases, with 15 bases separating them. CDR3 amino acids: CATSIGGMNTEAFF. The CDR3 nucleotides read TGTGCCACCTCAATAGGGGGGATGAACACTGAAGCTTTCTTT.

The chain employs TRBV5-6 and TRBJ1-2; possibly TRBD1 for D (5 bases). This CDR3 spans 12 amino acids. The germline V gene encodes CDR1 SGHDT and CDR2 YYEEEE. Trimming left V 1 base short and J 6 bases short, with 7 bases between. The CDR3: CASSLRGDGYTF. The CDR3 DNA follows: TGTGCCAGCAGCTTGCGGGGGGATGGCTACACCTTC.

The chain joins TRBV30 to TRBJ2-5; possibly TRBD1 for D (5 bases). The ends were cut back, 8 bases at V and 4 bases at J, with 17 bases in the middle. From germline, CDR1 is GTSNPN and CDR2 SVGIG (reference sequence). CDR3 size: 13 residues. The CDR3 coding sequence is TGTGCCGTGGAGAAGGGGTTTGGAGAGACCCAGTACTTC. Translated: CAVEKGFGETQYF.

V and J are TRBV2 and TRBJ1-2, with D possibly being TRBD1 (5 bases). The V gene's germline CDR1 is SNHLY and CDR2 FYNNEI. The CDR3 is 16 residues long. The V and J ends lost 6 bases and 4 bases respectively, with 21 bases between them. The CDR3 DNA is TGTGCCAGCAGCCTCACCCGGGACCCCGACCCCTATGGCTACACCTTC. Amino acid sequence: CASSLTRDPDPYGYTF.

Notes on this clone: A read error may produce the germline difference seen at one junction end. V is TRBV7-3 and J is TRBJ2-5; 8 bases fit TRBD2. The CDR3 loop spans 13 amino acids. Per the germline V gene, CDR1 is SGHTA and CDR2 is FQGTGA. CDR3 DNA sequence: TGTGCCAGCAGCTTAAGGGGACTAGAGAACCAGTACTTC. Translated, it gives CASSLRGLENQYF.

The V gene is TRBV18, the J gene TRBJ2-1; D is unresolved. CDR3 size: 17 residues. Trimming left V 0 bases short and J 6 bases short, with 18 bases between. Germline CDR1 reads KGHSH; CDR2 reads LQKENI. The CDR3 is CASSPPDSVSFSNEQFF. As DNA, the CDR3 is TGTGCCAGCTCACCACCGGATAGTGTCTCCTTCTCCAATGAGCAGTTCTTC.

The chain couples TRBV9 to TRBJ2-2, with TRBD2 identical over 7 bases. Germline-derived CDR1 and CDR2 are SGDLS and YYNGEE. The CDR3 consists of 17 residues. The J segment lost 4 bases and the V segment lost 1 base, leaving 10 bases of the junction unmatched. CDR3 nucleotide sequence: TGTGCCAGCAGCGTACGTGGGAGGGCCCTTTCCACCGGGGAGCTGTTTTTT. Translating gives CASSVRGRALSTGELFF.

J is TRBJ1-2 and V is TRBV11-2; D possibly corresponds to TRBD1 (6 bases). The CDR3 runs to 17 residues. Germline values: CDR1 SGHAT, CDR2 FQNNGV. V gave up 1 base and J gave up 4 bases, with 19 bases separating them. CDR3 DNA sequence: TGTGCCAGCAGCTTAGGGGCAGGGGTATCCCTCTTCTATGGCTACACCTTC. Translated: CASSLGAGVSLFYGYTF.

The chain carries TRBV29-1 and TRBJ2-3; tentative D call: TRBD2 (6 bases). The CDR3 consists of 17 residues. The germline V gene has CDR1 SQVTM and CDR2 ANQGSEA. Trimming pared 4 bases from V and 4 bases from J, leaving 24 bases between. The chain's CDR3 is CSVGWAGTPRGADTQYF. DNA of the CDR3: TGCAGCGTTGGATGGGCCGGGACTCCTCGAGGGGCAGATACGCAGTATTTT.

The V and J genes are TRBV7-8 and TRBJ2-7; 13 nucleotides match TRBD2. The length of the CDR3 is 18 residues. Germline CDR1 is SGHVS and CDR2 is FQNEAQ. Trimming cost V 5 bases and J 4 bases; bases outside gene matches: 14. The CDR3 here is CASSPQPGLAGPRYEQYF. The CDR3 DNA reads as TGTGCCAGCAGCCCCCAACCGGGACTAGCGGGACCTAGGTACGAGCAGTACTTC.

V is TRBV5-1 and J is TRBJ2-1, with 7 bases fitting TRBD2. Looked up from germline, CDR1 is SGHRS and CDR2 is YFSETQ. V lost 3 bases to trimming and J lost 2 bases; unmatched junction nucleotides: 2. The CDR3 spans 14 residues. CDR3 in amino acids: CASSWLAAYNEQFF. The CDR3 nucleotides read TGCGCCAGCAGCTGGCTAGCGGCCTACAATGAGCAGTTCTTC. The variable domain in full, with the rest retrieved from reference TRBV5-1 and TRBJ2-1, is KAGVTQTPRYLIKTRGQQVTLSCSPISGHRSVSWYQQTPGQGLQFLFEYFSETQRNKGNFPGRFSGRQFSNSRSEMNVSTLELGDSALYLCASSWLAAYNEQFFGPGTRLTVL.

The chain links TRBV19 to TRBJ2-7, with a possible D match to TRBD1 (5 bases). V lost 3 bases and J 2 bases, leaving 11 bases between the germline ends. The CDR3 totals 14 residues. The germline gives CDR1 LNHDA, CDR2 SQIVND (reference sequence). The CDR3 bases are TGTGCCAGTAGTATGGCCGACAGACCCTACGAGCAGTACTTC. As protein: CASSMADRPYEQYF.

Worth noting for this clone: One end of the junction varies from germline; a read error may be responsible. The rearrangement links TRBV11-3 to TRBJ2-7; D possibly corresponds to TRBD1 (5 bases). This CDR3 comprises 13 residues. Germline V gives CDR1 SGHNT, CDR2 YENEEA. The CDR3 reads CASSPRQTSTVEF. Written as DNA, the CDR3 is TGTGCCAGCAGCCCTAGACAGACTTCTACGGTTGAGTTC.

V and J are TRBV29-1 and TRBJ1-2; the D gene is possibly TRBD1 (6 bases). This CDR3 comprises 12 residues. CDR1 is SQVTM, CDR2 ANQGSEA, per germline. V lost 7 bases, J lost 4 bases, and 13 bases lay in between. The CDR3: CSAGQHGYGYTF. The CDR3 DNA reads as TGCAGCGCCGGACAGCATGGCTATGGCTACACCTTC.